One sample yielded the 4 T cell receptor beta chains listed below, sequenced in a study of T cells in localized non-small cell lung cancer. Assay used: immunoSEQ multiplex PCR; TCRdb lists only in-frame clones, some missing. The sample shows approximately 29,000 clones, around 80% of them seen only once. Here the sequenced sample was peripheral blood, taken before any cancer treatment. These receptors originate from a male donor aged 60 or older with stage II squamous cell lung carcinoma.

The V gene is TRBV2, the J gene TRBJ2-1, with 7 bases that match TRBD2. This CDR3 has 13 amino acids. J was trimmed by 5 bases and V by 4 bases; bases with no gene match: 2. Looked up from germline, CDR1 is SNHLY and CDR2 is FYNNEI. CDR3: CASSVTSDNEQFF. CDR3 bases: TGTGCCAGCAGTGTTACTAGCGACAATGAGCAGTTCTTC. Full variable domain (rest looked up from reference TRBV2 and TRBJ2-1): EPEVTQTPSHQVTQMGQEVILRCVPISNHLYFYWYRQILGQKVEFLVSFYNNEISEKSEIFDDQFSVERPDGSNFTLKIRSTKLEDSAMYFCASSVTSDNEQFFGPGTRLTVL.

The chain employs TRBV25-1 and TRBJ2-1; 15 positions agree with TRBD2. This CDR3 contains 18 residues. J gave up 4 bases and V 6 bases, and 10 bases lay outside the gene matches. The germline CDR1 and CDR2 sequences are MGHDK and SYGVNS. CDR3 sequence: CASSRRWTSGGAYNEQFF. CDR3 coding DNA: TGTGCCAGCAGCCGACGATGGACTAGCGGGGGGGCGTACAATGAGCAGTTCTTC.

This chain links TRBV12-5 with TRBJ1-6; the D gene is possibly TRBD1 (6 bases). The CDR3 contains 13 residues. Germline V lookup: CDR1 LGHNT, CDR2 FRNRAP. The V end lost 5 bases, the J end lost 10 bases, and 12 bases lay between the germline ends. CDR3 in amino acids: CASGTLGGSPLHF. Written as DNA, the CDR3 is TGTGCTAGTGGTACGTTGGGGGGCTCACCCCTCCACTTT.

The CDR3 sequence is CASSLRGIHEKLFF. CDR3 in DNA: TGTGCCAGCAGCTTACGGGGAATTCATGAAAAACTGTTTTTT. The genes are TRBV7-2 and TRBJ1-4, with D unclear. CDR1 and CDR2 (germline): SGHTA, FQGNSA. Trimming stripped 2 bases from V and 6 bases from J, with 10 bases between. There are 14 residues in the CDR3.